This TCR beta chain was sequenced for a study of patients and donors after allogeneic stem cell transplantation. Germline V gene sequence: CDR1 SGHTA, CDR2 FQGNSA. Trimming took off 1 base at V and 6 bases at J, with 12 bases between the two ends. This CDR3 has 14 residues. TCRdb called the RT-PCR reads again in MiXCR, with one record for every CDR3 protein. The sample holds about a million distinct CDR3 sequences; roughly 18% are singletons and the top ten take 5% to 6.5%. The V gene is TRBV7-2, the J gene TRBJ1-1; D remains unclear. Sequencing was carried out using blood, either unsorted or a sorted T cell fraction (not recorded which). The origin of this receptor is a human donor who was either an allogeneic HSCT recipient or a stem cell or donor lymphocyte infusion donor (not recorded which). It is not recorded whose cells these are; they may come from a transplant donor. Here the CDR3 reads CASSLGTGFPEAFF. CDR3 sequence (DNA): TGTGCCAGCAGCTTAGGGACCGGATTCCCTGAAGCTTTCTTT.